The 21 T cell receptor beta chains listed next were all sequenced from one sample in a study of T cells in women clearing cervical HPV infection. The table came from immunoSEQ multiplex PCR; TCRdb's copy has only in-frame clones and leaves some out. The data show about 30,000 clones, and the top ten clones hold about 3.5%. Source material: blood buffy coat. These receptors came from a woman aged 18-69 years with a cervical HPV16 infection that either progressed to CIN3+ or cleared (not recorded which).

The sequenced part of the CDR3 DNA is TGTGCCAGTAGTAAAGGGCATAAATATGGC. Protein: CASSKGHKYG. The full-length CDR3 reads as CASSKGHKYGYTF. This rearrangement joins TRBV19 to TRBJ1-2; D not certain. Coverage ceases 3 residues before the CDR3 finishes, and the germline J gene fills in the end. This CDR3 is built from 13 residues. Deletions cut 4 bases from V and 5 bases from J, with 11 bases between. Looked up from germline, CDR1 is LNHDA and CDR2 is SQIVND (reference sequence).

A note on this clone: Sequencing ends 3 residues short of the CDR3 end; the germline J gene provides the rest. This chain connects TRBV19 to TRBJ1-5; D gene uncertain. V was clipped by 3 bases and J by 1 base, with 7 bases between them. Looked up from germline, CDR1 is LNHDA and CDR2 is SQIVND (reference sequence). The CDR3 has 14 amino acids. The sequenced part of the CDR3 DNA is TGTGCCAGTAGTATTAAACGGAGCAATCAGCCC. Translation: CASSIKRSNQP. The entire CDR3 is CASSIKRSNQPQHF.

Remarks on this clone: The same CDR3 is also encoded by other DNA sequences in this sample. The CDR3 loop reads CASSDNPGNTIYF. CDR3 DNA (partial): TGTGCCAGTAGTGACAACCCTGGAAACACC. The genes are TRBV19 and TRBJ1-3; D gene ambiguous. The CDR3 extends 3 residues past the end of the read, so its final part is completed from the germline J gene. Deletions cut 5 bases from V and 2 bases from J, with 7 bases between. The length of the CDR3 is 13 residues. Germline values: CDR1 LNHDA, CDR2 SQIVND (reference sequence).

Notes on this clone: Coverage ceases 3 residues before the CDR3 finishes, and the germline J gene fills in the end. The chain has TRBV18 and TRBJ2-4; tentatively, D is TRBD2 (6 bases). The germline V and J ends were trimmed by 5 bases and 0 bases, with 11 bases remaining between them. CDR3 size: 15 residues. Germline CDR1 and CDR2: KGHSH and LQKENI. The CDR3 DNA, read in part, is TGTGCCAGCTCAGGTTGGGGACTAGCCAAAAACATT. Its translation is CASSGWGLAKNI. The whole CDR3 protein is CASSGWGLAKNIQYF.

The part of the CDR3 DNA that was read is TGTGCCAGCAGCCAAGACATTGCGGGGGGACTTGGAGGC. Translating gives CASSQDIAGGLGG. In full, the CDR3 reads CASSQDIAGGLGGYTF. The chain has TRBV14 and TRBJ1-2; D may be TRBD1 (5 bases). The CDR3 end lies 3 residues beyond the end of the read and is filled in from the germline J gene. The CDR3 is 16 residues long. Germline-derived CDR1 and CDR2 are SGHDN and FVKESK.

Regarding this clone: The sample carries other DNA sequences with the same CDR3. The part of the CDR3 DNA that was read is TGTGCCAGCTCACCGGGCAGGGGGGAGACG. It codes for CASSPGRGET. The entire CDR3 protein is CASSPGRGETQYF. This rearrangement joins TRBV18 to TRBJ2-3, with TRBD1 as a possible D gene (7 bases). The CDR3 extends 3 residues past the end of the read, so its final part is completed from the germline J gene. CDR1 KGHSH and CDR2 LQKENI come from the germline V gene. The CDR3 is made up of 13 amino acids.

Partial CDR3 DNA: TGTGCCAGCAGCCGACTAGCGGGTTACAATGAG. It specifies CASSRLAGYNE. The complete CDR3 reads CASSRLAGYNEQFF. The V and J genes are TRBV28 and TRBJ2-1; 10 bases are shared with TRBD2. The observed sequence ends 3 residues before the CDR3 terminus, with the missing tail filled in from the germline J gene. The length of the CDR3 is 14 residues. V shed 6 bases, J shed 4 bases, and the junction held 3 bases outside the gene matches. Germline values: CDR1 MDHEN, CDR2 SYDVKM.

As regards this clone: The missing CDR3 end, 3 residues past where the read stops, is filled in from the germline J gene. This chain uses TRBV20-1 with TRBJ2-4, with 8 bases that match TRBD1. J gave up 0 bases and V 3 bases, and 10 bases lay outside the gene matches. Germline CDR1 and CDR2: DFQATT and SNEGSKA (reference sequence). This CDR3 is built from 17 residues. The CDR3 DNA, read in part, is TGCAGTGCTAGGGCCCCAGGGGGCAGGTTAGCCAAAAACATT. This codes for CSARAPGGRLAKNI. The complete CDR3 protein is CSARAPGGRLAKNIQYF.

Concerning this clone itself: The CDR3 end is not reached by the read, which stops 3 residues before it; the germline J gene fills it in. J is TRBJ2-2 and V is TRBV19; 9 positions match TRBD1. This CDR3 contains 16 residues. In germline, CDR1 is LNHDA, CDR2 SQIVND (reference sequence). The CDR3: CASRRTGVSTNEKLFF. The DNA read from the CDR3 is TGTGCCAGTAGACGGACAGGGGTTTCAACTAATGAAAAG. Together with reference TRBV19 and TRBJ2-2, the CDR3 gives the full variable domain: DGGITQSPKYLFRKEGQNVTLSCEQNLNHDAMYWYRQDPGQGLRLIYYSQIVNDFQKGDIAEGYSVSREKKESFPLTVTSAQKNPTAFYLCASRRTGVSTNEKLFFGEGSRLTVL.

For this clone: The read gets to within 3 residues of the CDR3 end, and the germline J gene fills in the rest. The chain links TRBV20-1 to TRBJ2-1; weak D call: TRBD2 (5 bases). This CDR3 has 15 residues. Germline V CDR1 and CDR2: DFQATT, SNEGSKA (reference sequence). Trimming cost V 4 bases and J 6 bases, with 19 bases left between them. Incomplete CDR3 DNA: TGCAGTGCTATAAACCCAAGGGCCGAGGGCAATGAG. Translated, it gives CSAINPRAEGNE. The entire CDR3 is CSAINPRAEGNEQFF.

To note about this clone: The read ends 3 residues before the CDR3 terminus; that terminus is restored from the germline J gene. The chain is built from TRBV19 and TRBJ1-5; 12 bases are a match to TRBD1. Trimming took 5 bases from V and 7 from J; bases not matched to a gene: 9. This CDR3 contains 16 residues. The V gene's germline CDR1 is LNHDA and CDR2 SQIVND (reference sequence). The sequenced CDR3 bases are TGTGCCAGTAGTCACACCGGGACAGGGGGCTGGCAGCCC. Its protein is CASSHTGTGGWQP. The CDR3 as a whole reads CASSHTGTGGWQPQHF.

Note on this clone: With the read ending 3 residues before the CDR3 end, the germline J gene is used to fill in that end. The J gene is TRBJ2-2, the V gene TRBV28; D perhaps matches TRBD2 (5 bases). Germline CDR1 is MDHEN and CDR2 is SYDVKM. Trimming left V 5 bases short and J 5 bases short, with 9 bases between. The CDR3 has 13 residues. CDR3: CASSRTGTGELFF. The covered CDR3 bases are TGTGCCAGCAGTCGAACGGGGACCGGGGAG.

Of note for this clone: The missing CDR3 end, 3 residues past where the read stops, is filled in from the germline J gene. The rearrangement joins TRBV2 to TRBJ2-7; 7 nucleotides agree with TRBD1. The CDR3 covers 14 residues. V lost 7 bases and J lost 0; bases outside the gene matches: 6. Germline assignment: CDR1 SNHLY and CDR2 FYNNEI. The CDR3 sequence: CASNLDRSSYEQYF. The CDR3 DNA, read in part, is TGTGCCAGCAACCTGGACAGGAGCTCCTACGAG.

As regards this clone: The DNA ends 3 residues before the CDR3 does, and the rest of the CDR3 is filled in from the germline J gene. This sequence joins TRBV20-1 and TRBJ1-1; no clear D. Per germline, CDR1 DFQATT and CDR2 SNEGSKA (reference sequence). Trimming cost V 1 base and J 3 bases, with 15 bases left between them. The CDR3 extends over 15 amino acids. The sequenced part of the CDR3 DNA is TGCAGTGCTAGAGGATTTGGGCGGGTCTACACTGAA. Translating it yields CSARGFGRVYTE. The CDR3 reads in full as CSARGFGRVYTEAFF.

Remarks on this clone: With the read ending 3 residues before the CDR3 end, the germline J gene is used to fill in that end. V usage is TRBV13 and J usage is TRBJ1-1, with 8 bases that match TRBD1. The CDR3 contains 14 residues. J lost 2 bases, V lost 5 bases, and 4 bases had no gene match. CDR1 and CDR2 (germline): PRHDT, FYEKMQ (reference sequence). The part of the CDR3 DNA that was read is TGTGCCAGCAGCCCGACAGGGGTTAACACTGAA. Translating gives CASSPTGVNTE. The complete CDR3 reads CASSPTGVNTEAFF.

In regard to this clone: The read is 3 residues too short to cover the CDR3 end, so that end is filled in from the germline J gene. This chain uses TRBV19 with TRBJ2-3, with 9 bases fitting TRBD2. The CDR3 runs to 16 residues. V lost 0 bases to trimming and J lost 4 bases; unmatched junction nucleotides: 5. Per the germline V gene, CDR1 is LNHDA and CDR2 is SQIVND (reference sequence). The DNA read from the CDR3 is TGTGCCAGTAGTATAGATCGCGGGAGGGTGGCAGATACG. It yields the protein CASSIDRGRVADT. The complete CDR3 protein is CASSIDRGRVADTQYF.

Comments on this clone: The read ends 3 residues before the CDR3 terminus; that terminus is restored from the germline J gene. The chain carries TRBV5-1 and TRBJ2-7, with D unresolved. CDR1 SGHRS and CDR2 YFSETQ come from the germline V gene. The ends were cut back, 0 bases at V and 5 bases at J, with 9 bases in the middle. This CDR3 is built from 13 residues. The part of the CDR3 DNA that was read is TGCGCCAGCAGCTTGGTGGGCACGAACGAG. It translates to CASSLVGTNE. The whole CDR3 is CASSLVGTNEQYF.

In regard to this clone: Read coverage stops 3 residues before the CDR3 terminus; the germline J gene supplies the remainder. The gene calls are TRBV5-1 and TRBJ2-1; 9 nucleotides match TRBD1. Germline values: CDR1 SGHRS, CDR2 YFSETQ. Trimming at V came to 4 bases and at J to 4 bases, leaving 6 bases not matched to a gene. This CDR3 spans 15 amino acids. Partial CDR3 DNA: TGCGCCAGCAGCCTTGGACAGGGGACTTACAATGAG. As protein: CASSLGQGTYNE. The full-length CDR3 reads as CASSLGQGTYNEQFF. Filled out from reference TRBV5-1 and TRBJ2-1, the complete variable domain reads KAGVTQTPRYLIKTRGQQVTLSCSPISGHRSVSWYQQTPGQGLQFLFEYFSETQRNKGNFPGRFSGRQFSNSRSEMNVSTLELGDSALYLCASSLGQGTYNEQFFGPGTRLTVL.

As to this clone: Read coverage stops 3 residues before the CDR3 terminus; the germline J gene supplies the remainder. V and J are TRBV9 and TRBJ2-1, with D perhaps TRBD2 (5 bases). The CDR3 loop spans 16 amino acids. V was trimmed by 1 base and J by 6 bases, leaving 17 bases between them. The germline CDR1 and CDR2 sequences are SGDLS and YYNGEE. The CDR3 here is CASSVSLALTSNEQFF. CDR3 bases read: TGTGCCAGCAGCGTAAGTCTAGCCCTCACGAGCAATGAG.

The sequenced CDR3 bases are TGCAGCGTGTTTGGGGGCGCGGGTGGCAACACTGAA. Its protein is CSVFGGAGGNTE. The CDR3 in full is CSVFGGAGGNTEAFF. V is TRBV29-1 and J is TRBJ1-1, with TRBD1 as a possible D gene (6 bases). The read terminates 3 residues ahead of where the CDR3 ends, so the germline J gene completes it. V was cut by 6 bases and J by 2 bases, with 19 bases left in between. There are 15 residues in the CDR3. Germline CDR1 SQVTM, CDR2 ANQGSEA.

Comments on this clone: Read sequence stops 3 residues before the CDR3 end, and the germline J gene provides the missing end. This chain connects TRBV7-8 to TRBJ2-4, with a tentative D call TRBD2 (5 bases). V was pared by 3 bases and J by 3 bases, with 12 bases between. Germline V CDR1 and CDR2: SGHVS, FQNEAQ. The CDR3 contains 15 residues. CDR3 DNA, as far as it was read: TGTGCCAGCAGCTTTGGTCTAGCTGACAAAAACATT. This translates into CASSFGLADKNI. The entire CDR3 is CASSFGLADKNIQYF.